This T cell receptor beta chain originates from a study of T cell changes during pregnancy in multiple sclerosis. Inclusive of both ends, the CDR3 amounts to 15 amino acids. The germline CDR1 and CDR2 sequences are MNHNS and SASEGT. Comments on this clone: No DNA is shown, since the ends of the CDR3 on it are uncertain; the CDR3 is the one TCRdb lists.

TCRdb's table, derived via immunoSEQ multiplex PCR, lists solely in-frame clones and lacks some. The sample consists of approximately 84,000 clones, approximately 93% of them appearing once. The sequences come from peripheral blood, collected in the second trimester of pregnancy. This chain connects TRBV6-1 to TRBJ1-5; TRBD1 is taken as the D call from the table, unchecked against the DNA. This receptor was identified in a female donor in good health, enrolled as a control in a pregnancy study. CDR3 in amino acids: CASILAGGEYQPQHF.